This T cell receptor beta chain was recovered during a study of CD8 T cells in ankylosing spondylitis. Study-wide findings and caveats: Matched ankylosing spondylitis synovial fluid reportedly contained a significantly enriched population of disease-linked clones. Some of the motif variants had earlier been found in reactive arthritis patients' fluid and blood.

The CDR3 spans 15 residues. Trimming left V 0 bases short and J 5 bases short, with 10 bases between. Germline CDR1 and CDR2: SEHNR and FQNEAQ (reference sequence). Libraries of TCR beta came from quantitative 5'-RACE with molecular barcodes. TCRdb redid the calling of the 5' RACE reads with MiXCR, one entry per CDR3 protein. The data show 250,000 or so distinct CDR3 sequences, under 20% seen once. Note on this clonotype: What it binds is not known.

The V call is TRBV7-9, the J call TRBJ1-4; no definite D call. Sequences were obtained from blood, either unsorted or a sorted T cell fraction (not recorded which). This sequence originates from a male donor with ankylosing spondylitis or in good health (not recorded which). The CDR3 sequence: CASSLALGQNEKLFF. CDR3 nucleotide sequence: TGTGCCAGCAGCTTAGCGCTCGGGCAAAATGAAAAACTGTTTTTT.